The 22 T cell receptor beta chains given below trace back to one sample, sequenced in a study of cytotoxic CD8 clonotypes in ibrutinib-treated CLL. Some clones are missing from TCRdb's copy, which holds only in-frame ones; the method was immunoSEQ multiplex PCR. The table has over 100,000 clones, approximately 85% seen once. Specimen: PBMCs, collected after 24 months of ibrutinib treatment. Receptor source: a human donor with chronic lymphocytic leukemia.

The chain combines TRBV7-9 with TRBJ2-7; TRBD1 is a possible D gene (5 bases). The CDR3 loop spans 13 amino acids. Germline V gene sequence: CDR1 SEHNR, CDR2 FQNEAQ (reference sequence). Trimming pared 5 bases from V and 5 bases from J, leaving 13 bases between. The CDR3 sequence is CASSRITGNEQYF. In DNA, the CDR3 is TGTGCCAGCAGCCGAATTACAGGTAACGAGCAGTACTTC. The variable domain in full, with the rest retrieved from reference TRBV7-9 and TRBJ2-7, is DTGVSQNPRHKITKRGQNVTFRCDPISEHNRLYWYRQTLGQGPEFLTYFQNEAQLEKSRLLSDRFSAERPKGSFSTLEIQRTEQGDSAMYLCASSRITGNEQYFGPGTRLTVT.

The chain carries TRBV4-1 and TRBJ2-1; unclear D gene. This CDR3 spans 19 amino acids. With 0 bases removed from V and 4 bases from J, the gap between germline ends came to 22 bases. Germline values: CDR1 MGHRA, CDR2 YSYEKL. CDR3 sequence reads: CASSQDLPLLYNAYNEQFF. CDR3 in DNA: TGCGCCAGCAGCCAAGATTTGCCCTTACTATATAACGCGTACAATGAGCAGTTCTTC.

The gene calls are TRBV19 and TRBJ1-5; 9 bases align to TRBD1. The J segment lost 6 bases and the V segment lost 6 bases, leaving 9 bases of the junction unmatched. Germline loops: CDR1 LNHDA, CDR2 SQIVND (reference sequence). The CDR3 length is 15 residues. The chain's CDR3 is CASSLGTGYGQPQHF. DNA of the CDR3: TGTGCCAGTAGCCTTGGGACAGGGTACGGTCAGCCCCAGCATTTT. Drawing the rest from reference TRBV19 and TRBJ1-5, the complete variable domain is DGGITQSPKYLFRKEGQNVTLSCEQNLNHDAMYWYRQDPGQGLRLIYYSQIVNDFQKGDIAEGYSVSREKKESFPLTVTSAQKNPTAFYLCASSLGTGYGQPQHFGDGTRLSIL.

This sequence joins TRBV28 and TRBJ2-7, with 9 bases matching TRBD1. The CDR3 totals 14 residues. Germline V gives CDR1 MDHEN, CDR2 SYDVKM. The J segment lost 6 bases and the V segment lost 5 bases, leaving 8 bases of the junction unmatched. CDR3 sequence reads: CASSPPDRGCEQYF. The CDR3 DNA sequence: TGTGCCAGCAGTCCACCGGACAGGGGTTGCGAGCAGTACTTC.

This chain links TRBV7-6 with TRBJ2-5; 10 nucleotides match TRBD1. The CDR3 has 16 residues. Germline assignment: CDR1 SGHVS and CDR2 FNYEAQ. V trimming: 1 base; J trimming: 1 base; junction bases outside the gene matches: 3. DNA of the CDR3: TGTGCCAGCAGCTTAGGACAGGGGGCCCCCCAAGAGACCCAGTACTTC. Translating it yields CASSLGQGAPQETQYF.

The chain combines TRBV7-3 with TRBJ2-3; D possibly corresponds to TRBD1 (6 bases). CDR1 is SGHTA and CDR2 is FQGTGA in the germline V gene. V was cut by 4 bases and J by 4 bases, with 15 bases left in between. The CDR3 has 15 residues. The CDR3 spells CASSSSGVGADTQYF. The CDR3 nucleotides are TGTGCCAGCAGCTCATCAGGGGTAGGAGCAGATACGCAGTATTTT.

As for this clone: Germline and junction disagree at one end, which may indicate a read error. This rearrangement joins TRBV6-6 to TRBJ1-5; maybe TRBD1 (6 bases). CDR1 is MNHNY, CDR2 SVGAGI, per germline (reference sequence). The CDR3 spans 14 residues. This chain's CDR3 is CASSLQGGNQPQHF. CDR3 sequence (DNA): TGTGCCAGCAGTTTACAGGGAGGCAACCAGCCCCAGCATTTT.

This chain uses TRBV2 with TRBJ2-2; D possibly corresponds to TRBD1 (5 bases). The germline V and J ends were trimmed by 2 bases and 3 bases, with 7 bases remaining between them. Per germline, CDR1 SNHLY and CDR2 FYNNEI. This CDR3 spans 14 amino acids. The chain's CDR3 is CASSEQGYTGELFF. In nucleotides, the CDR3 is TGTGCCAGCAGTGAACAGGGTTACACCGGGGAGCTGTTTTTT. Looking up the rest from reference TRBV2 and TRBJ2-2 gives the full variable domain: EPEVTQTPSHQVTQMGQEVILRCVPISNHLYFYWYRQILGQKVEFLVSFYNNEISEKSEIFDDQFSVERPDGSNFTLKIRSTKLEDSAMYFCASSEQGYTGELFFGEGSRLTVL.

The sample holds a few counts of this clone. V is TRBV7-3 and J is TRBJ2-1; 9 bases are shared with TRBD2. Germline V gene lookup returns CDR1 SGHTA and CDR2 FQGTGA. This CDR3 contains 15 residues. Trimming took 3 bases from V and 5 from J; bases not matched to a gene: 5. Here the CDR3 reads CASSLGTSPHNEQFF. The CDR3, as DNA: TGTGCCAGCAGCTTGGGGACTAGCCCCCACAATGAGCAGTTCTTC.

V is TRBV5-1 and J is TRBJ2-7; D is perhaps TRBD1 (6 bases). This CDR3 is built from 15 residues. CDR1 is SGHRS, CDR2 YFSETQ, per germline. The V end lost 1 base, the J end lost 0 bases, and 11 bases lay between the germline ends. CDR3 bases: TGCGCCAGCAGCTTGACTCTGACAGGCTCCTACGAGCAGTACTTC. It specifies CASSLTLTGSYEQYF.

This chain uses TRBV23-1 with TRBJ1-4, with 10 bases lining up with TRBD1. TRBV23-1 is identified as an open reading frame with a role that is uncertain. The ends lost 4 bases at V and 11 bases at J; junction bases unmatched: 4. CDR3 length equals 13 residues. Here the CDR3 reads CASSPGQGLKLFF. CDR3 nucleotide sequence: TGCGCCAGCAGTCCGGGACAGGGGTTGAAACTGTTTTTT.

In DNA, the CDR3 is TGTGCCAGCAGTTTGCCAGGGGATTACGAGCAGTACTTC. Translated, it gives CASSLPGDYEQYF. The chain has TRBV28 and TRBJ2-7; TRBD1 might be the D (6 bases). V lost 3 bases to trimming and J lost 4 bases, with 10 bases between them. There are 13 residues in the CDR3. CDR1 is MDHEN and CDR2 is SYDVKM in the germline V gene.

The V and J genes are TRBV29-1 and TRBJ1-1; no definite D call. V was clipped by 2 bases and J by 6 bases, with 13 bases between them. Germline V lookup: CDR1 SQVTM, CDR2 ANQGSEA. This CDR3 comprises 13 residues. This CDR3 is CSVESQVSAEAFF. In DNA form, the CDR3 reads TGCAGCGTTGAAAGTCAGGTATCCGCTGAAGCTTTCTTT.

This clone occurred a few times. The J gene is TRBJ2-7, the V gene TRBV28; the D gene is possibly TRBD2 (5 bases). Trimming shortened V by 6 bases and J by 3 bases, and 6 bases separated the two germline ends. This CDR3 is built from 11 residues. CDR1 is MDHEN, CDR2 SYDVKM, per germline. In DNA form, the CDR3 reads TGTGCCAGCAGCGGGAACTACGAGCAGTACTTC. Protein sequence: CASSGNYEQYF.

CDR3 residues: CASSLGDTIYF. The DNA for the CDR3 is TGCGCCAGCAGCCTCGGGGACACCATATATTTT. V usage is TRBV5-1 and J usage is TRBJ1-3; D is undetermined. Trimming took 4 bases from V and 8 from J, leaving 7 bases between them. CDR1 and CDR2 from the germline V gene are SGHRS and YFSETQ. There are 11 residues in the CDR3.

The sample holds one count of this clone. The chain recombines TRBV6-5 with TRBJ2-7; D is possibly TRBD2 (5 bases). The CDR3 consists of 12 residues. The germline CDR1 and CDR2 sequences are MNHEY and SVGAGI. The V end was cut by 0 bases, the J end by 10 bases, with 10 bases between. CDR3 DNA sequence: TGTGCCAGCAGTTACTCGAGGGTCCCACAGTACTTC. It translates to CASSYSRVPQYF.

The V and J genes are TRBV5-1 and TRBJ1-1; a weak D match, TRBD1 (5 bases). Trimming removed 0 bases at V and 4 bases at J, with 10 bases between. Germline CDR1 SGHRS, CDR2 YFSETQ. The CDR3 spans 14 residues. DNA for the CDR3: TGCGCCAGCAGCTTGGCCAGGGCTGGCACTGAAGCTTTCTTT. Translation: CASSLARAGTEAFF.

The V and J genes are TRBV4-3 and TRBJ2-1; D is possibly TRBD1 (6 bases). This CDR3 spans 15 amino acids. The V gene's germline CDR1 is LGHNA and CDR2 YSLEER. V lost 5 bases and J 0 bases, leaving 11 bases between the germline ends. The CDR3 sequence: CASSSGHRSYNEQFF. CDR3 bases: TGCGCCAGCAGCTCGGGACACCGCTCCTACAATGAGCAGTTCTTC.

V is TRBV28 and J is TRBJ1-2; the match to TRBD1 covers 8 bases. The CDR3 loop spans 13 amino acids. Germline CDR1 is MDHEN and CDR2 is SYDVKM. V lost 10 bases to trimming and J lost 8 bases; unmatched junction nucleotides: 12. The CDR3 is CATPKPGGQGYTF. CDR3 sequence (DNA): TGTGCCACCCCTAAGCCAGGGGGCCAAGGCTACACCTTC.

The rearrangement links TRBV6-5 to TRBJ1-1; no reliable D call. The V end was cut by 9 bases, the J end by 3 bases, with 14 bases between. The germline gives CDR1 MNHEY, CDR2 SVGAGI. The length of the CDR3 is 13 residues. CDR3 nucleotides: TGTGCCAGTTGTTCGACGGTGGACACTGAAGCTTTCTTT. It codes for CASCSTVDTEAFF.

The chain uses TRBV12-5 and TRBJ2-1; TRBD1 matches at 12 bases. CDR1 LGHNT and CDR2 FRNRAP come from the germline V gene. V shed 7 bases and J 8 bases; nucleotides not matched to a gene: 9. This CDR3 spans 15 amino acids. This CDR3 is CASARDRGRFDEQFF. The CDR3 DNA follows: TGTGCTAGTGCCCGGGACAGGGGGCGGTTTGATGAGCAGTTCTTC.

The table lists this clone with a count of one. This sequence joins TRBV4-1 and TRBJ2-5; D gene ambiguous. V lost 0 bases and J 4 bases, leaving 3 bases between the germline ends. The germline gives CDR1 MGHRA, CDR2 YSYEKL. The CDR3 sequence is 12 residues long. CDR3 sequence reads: CASSQETETQYF. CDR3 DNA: TGCGCCAGCAGCCAAGAAACAGAGACCCAGTACTTC.